The following is a T cell receptor (beta chain) sequence with its context. Its target is not known. This sample was included in a study of blood T cells in healthy people across ages. Broader study findings: Both naive CD4+ cell counts and diversity were greater in long-lived donors than in aged donors. Investigators treated diversity estimates from one million T cells as underestimates.

It was with a sample-barcoded 5' primer and a J-beta primer mix that a second PCR of roughly 7 to 12 cycles was run. Each CDR3 protein gets one entry after TCRdb re-called the 5' RACE reads with MiXCR. The sample consists of 650,000 to 950,000 distinct CDR3 sequences, 40% to 50% of them appearing once. Germline trimming cut 2 bases from V and 11 bases from J; bases unmatched to any gene: 10. Germline values: CDR1 SGHRS, CDR2 YFSETQ. This CDR3 contains 14 residues. The sequencing input was blood. The rearrangement links TRBV5-1 to TRBJ2-5; 9 bases are shared with TRBD1. The sequence was collected from a man in his sixties in good health. CDR3 in amino acids: CASSFRDRDNEQYF. In nucleotides, the CDR3 is TGCGCCAGCAGCTTCCGGGACAGGGACAATGAGCAGTACTTC.